This entry lists 24 T cell receptor beta chains sequenced from one sample in a study of cytomegalovirus exposure and HLA in healthy donors. The PCR used 60 Vbeta and 13 Jbeta primers. Profiled with immunoSEQ multiplex PCR; TCRdb holds only in-frame clones, not every one. The profile shows about 100,000 clones, about 80% of them singletons. The source material was PBMCs. Every receptor here comes from a man aged 40-50 years in good health and CMV-seronegative.

This chain links TRBV5-1 with TRBJ1-4, with D possibly being TRBD1 (5 bases). V was clipped by 4 bases and J by 3 bases, with 13 bases between them. The germline gives CDR1 SGHRS, CDR2 YFSETQ. The length of the CDR3 is 15 residues. DNA for the CDR3: TGCGCCAGCAGCGATACAGGCACATCTAATGAAAAACTGTTTTTT. Amino acids: CASSDTGTSNEKLFF.

This clone was seen more than once but under ten times. The gene calls are TRBV2 and TRBJ2-3; 11 nucleotides agree with TRBD2. This CDR3 contains 15 residues. The J segment lost 6 bases and the V segment lost 6 bases, leaving 8 bases of the junction unmatched. Germline V gives CDR1 SNHLY, CDR2 FYNNEI. The CDR3 region has the DNA TGTGCCAGCAGCGAGCCTAGCGGGGGGAGGGATACGCAGTATTTT. Translation gives CASSEPSGGRDTQYF.

CDR3: CASSLAGTSGGAPQETQYF. CDR3 coding DNA: TGTGCCAGCAGCTTAGCAGGGACTAGCGGGGGGGCTCCCCAAGAGACCCAGTACTTC. The chain recombines TRBV7-2 with TRBJ2-5; 16 bases match TRBD2. With 0 bases clipped from V and 1 base from J, the junction kept 5 bases outside the gene matches. CDR1 is SGHTA, CDR2 FQGNSA, per germline. This CDR3 has 19 amino acids.

The rearrangement uses TRBV5-1 and TRBJ2-5; D perhaps matches TRBD1 (5 bases). V lost 1 base, J lost 5 bases, and 15 bases lay in between. The CDR3 sequence is 15 residues long. Germline V CDR1 and CDR2: SGHRS, YFSETQ. The CDR3 coding sequence is TGCGCCAGCAGCTTGATGCGGCAGGGCGGTGAGACCCAGTACTTC. Its protein is CASSLMRQGGETQYF.

The chain carries TRBV2 and TRBJ2-7; tentative D call: TRBD1 (5 bases). This CDR3 is built from 13 residues. The V end was cut by 5 bases, the J end by 0 bases, with 8 bases between. From germline, CDR1 is SNHLY and CDR2 FYNNEI. The CDR3 bases are TGTGCCAGCAGTACAGACAGCTCCTACGAGCAGTACGTC. Translation gives CASSTDSSYEQYV.

This clone was observed once. The chain couples TRBV5-1 to TRBJ2-7, with 10 bases identical to TRBD1. V was pared by 3 bases and J by 3 bases, with 9 bases of the junction left unmatched. Germline loops: CDR1 SGHRS, CDR2 YFSETQ. The CDR3 consists of 16 residues. The CDR3 DNA is TGCGCCAGCAGCTCCTCACCCGGGACAGGGGTCTACGAGCAGTACTTC. It translates to CASSSSPGTGVYEQYF.

This clone came up once. The V call is TRBV6-1, the J call TRBJ2-7, with TRBD1 matching 11 bases. The trim removed 3 bases at V and 7 bases at J, leaving 8 bases unmatched. This CDR3 is built from 15 residues. The germline V gene encodes CDR1 MNHNS and CDR2 SASEGT. Here the CDR3 reads CASSDGTGGRREQYV. The CDR3, as DNA: TGTGCCAGCAGTGACGGGACAGGGGGACGGAGGGAGCAGTACGTC.

The J gene is TRBJ2-7, the V gene TRBV13; possibly TRBD1 for D (6 bases). The CDR3 is 16 amino acids. The germline CDR1 and CDR2 sequences are PRHDT and FYEKMQ (reference sequence). The V and J ends lost 1 base and 0 bases respectively, with 13 bases between them. CDR3 protein: CASSLVAGASSYEQYV. The CDR3 nucleotides read TGTGCCAGCAGCTTAGTAGCAGGGGCCAGCTCCTACGAGCAGTACGTC.

This chain joins TRBV5-1 and TRBJ2-1; 7 bases align to TRBD1. The germline CDR1 and CDR2 sequences are SGHRS and YFSETQ. The junction had 19 bases not matched to a gene; V was cut back by 9 bases and J by 7 bases. The CDR3 runs to 16 residues. Here the CDR3 reads CATTDQIGGALNEQFF. The CDR3 DNA follows: TGCGCCACAACCGACCAAATAGGGGGCGCGTTAAATGAGCAGTTCTTC.

This clone was counted a single time. This rearrangement joins TRBV28 to TRBJ2-7; possible D gene TRBD2, 6 bases. V lost 4 bases and J lost 2, with 15 bases in between. The CDR3 has 15 amino acids. Germline CDR1 reads MDHEN; CDR2 reads SYDVKM. This CDR3 is CASSSTSSETYEQYV. CDR3 nucleotide sequence: TGTGCCAGCAGTTCCACTAGCTCTGAGACCTACGAGCAGTACGTC.

This chain connects TRBV11-2 to TRBJ1-4, with 9 bases identical to TRBD1. The CDR3 covers 14 residues. The germline CDR1 and CDR2 sequences are SGHAT and FQNNGV. The V and J ends lost 5 bases and 9 bases, in that order; junction bases with no gene match: 7. The CDR3: CASSPDRGRQKLFF. In DNA, the CDR3 is TGTGCCAGCAGCCCGGACAGGGGAAGGCAAAAACTGTTTTTT.

V gene TRBV7-8 combines with J gene TRBJ2-2; the match to TRBD1 covers 11 bases. Germline values: CDR1 SGHVS, CDR2 FQNEAQ. J gave up 9 bases and V 5 bases, and 11 bases lay outside the gene matches. The CDR3 consists of 16 residues. The CDR3 loop is CASSPRDRGAPRELFF. CDR3 sequence (DNA): TGTGCCAGCAGCCCCCGGGACAGGGGGGCCCCCCGGGAGCTGTTTTTT. Combining the CDR3 with reference TRBV7-8 and TRBJ2-2 gives the whole variable domain GAGVSQSPRYKVAKRGQDVALRCDPISGHVSLFWYQQALGQGPEFLTYFQNEAQLDKSGLPSDRFFAERPEGSVSTLKIQRTQQEDSAVYLCASSPRDRGAPRELFFGEGSRLTVL.

This clone appeared a single time. The chain couples TRBV4-2 to TRBJ1-2; the match to TRBD1 covers 10 bases. The CDR3 loop spans 16 amino acids. Germline-derived CDR1 and CDR2 are LGHNA and YNFKEQ. V lost 4 bases and J lost 4; bases outside the gene matches: 9. As DNA, the CDR3 is TGTGCCAGCAGCCTGGGGACAGGGGTGTCCCCCTATGGCTACACCTTC. It specifies CASSLGTGVSPYGYTF.

This clone appeared once. The chain carries TRBV16 and TRBJ2-2, with D perhaps TRBD2 (5 bases). This CDR3 has 15 residues. Per the germline V gene, CDR1 is KGHSY and CDR2 is FQNENV. Trimming removed 2 bases at V and 4 bases at J, with 11 bases between. CDR3 protein: CASSQIGVLTGELFF. The DNA of the CDR3 is TGTGCCAGCAGCCAAATCGGGGTACTCACCGGGGAGCTGTTTTTT.

This clone was seen a handful of times. This chain uses TRBV27 with TRBJ1-5; 12 bases map to TRBD1. The CDR3 sequence is 19 residues long. V shed 8 bases, J shed 2 bases, and the junction held 16 bases outside the gene matches. The V gene's germline CDR1 is MNHEY and CDR2 SMNVEV (reference sequence). This CDR3 is CASRYPRDRGQKGNQPQHF. The CDR3 DNA is TGTGCCAGCCGCTACCCGAGGGACAGGGGGCAGAAGGGCAATCAGCCCCAGCATTTT.

The chain uses TRBV7-6 and TRBJ1-5; no definite D call. CDR1 SGHVS and CDR2 FNYEAQ come from the germline V gene. The CDR3 is 15 residues long. Trimming removed 5 bases at V and 4 bases at J, with 15 bases between. The CDR3 sequence: CASSLRPGMNQPQHF. CDR3 sequence (DNA): TGTGCCAGCAGCCTGCGGCCGGGAATGAATCAGCCCCAGCATTTT.

The chain couples TRBV2 to TRBJ1-5, with 9 bases aligning to TRBD1. With 5 bases clipped from V and 0 bases from J, the junction kept 2 bases outside the gene matches. The CDR3 contains 15 residues. The V gene's germline CDR1 is SNHLY and CDR2 FYNNEI. CDR3 nucleotide sequence: TGTGCCAGCAGTCTGACAGGGGGTAGCAATCAGCCCCAGCATTTT. Protein sequence: CASSLTGGSNQPQHF.

The chain joins TRBV7-3 to TRBJ2-5; weak D call: TRBD2 (5 bases). V was clipped by 6 bases and J by 5 bases, with 13 bases between them. Looked up from germline, CDR1 is SGHTA and CDR2 is FQGTGA. The CDR3 has 13 residues. The CDR3 nucleotides are TGTGCCAGCAGACGCGTCCGAGGGGAGACCCAGTACTTC. Its translation: CASRRVRGETQYF.

The rearrangement joins TRBV30 to TRBJ2-1; 12 bases map to TRBD2. This CDR3 spans 15 amino acids. Germline CDR1 GTSNPN, CDR2 SVGIG (reference sequence). Trimming at V came to 3 bases and at J to 0 bases, leaving 0 bases not matched to a gene. This CDR3 is CAWRGLAGSYNEQFF. CDR3 coding DNA: TGTGCCTGGAGGGGACTAGCGGGCTCCTACAATGAGCAGTTCTTC.

The rearrangement links TRBV9 to TRBJ1-2, with D maybe TRBD1 (5 bases). V lost 0 bases and J 5 bases, leaving 14 bases between the germline ends. Germline loops: CDR1 SGDLS, CDR2 YYNGEE. CDR3 length: 15 amino acids. The CDR3 sequence is CASSVGGQTEYGYTF. The CDR3 bases are TGTGCCAGCAGCGTAGGGGGCCAAACAGAGTATGGCTACACCTTC.

Concerning this clone itself: Other nucleotide sequences in the sample specify the same CDR3. CDR3: CAWSVPGAYNSPLHF. The CDR3 DNA reads as TGTGCCTGGAGTGTACCGGGTGCCTATAATTCACCCCTCCACTTT. The V gene is TRBV30, the J gene TRBJ1-6; no clear D gene. V was clipped by 0 bases and J by 2 bases, with 8 bases between them. The length of the CDR3 is 15 residues. In germline, CDR1 is GTSNPN, CDR2 SVGIG (reference sequence).

The CDR3 DNA is TGTGCCAGTAACGGGGGACAGGCGGGGAATCAGCCCCAGCATTTT. This sequence encodes CASNGGQAGNQPQHF. The rearrangement links TRBV19 to TRBJ1-5; 8 nucleotides match TRBD1. The CDR3 totals 15 residues. The germline CDR1 and CDR2 sequences are LNHDA and SQIVND (reference sequence). Trimming removed 7 bases from V and 4 bases from J; junction bases left unmatched: 9.

This clone occurred a few times. This chain joins TRBV5-1 and TRBJ2-5; D perhaps matches TRBD1 (6 bases). Trimming stripped 5 bases from V and 5 bases from J, with 22 bases between. Germline V gene sequence: CDR1 SGHRS, CDR2 YFSETQ. The CDR3 extends over 16 amino acids. CDR3 region: CASSSNWDTHFETQYF. CDR3 sequence (DNA): TGCGCCAGCAGTTCCAATTGGGACACACACTTTGAGACCCAGTACTTC.

This rearrangement joins TRBV9 to TRBJ1-2; D is perhaps TRBD1 (6 bases). Germline loops: CDR1 SGDLS, CDR2 YYNGEE. The CDR3 runs to 17 residues. With 4 bases removed from V and 0 bases from J, the gap between germline ends came to 19 bases. The CDR3 DNA reads TGTGCCAGCAGCTTACACTACCGGGACACCGCTAACTATGGCTACACCTTC. This sequence encodes CASSLHYRDTANYGYTF.